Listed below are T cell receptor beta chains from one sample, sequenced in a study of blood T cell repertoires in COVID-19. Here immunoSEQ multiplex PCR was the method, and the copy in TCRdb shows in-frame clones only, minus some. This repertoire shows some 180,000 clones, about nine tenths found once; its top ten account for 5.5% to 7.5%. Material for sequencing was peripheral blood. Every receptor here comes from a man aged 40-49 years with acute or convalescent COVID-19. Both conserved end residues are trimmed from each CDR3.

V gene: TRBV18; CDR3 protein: ASSVTGEFQETQY
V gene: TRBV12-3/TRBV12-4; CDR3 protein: ASSLVRNTEAF
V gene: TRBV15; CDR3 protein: ATSGQGETEAF
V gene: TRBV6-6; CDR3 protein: ASSWTSDEQY
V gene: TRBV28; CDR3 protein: ASRDRGSGELF
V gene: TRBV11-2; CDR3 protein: ASSPSSYEQY
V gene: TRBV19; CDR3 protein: ASSPGQGGAEAF
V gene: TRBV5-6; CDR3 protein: ASSLAFWNTEAF
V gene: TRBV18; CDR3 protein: ASSGGNSPLH
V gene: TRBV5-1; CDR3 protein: ASSLEGRAGANVLT
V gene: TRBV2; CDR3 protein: ASSELGGWANEKLF
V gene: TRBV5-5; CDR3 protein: ASSLVQGNYGYT
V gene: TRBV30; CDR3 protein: AWSSWGLSSYEQY
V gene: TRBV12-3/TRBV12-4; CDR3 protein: ASTGQGRNEQY
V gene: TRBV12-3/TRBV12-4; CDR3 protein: ASSLKGWQPQH
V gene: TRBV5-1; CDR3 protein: ASRLTGDSTTDTQY
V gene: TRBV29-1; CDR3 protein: SVQGTGGGYT
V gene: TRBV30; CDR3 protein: AWSAMILFSMEYT
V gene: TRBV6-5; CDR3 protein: ATRTSGGAWETQY
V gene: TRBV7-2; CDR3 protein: ASSFRAGEYEQY
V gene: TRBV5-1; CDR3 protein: ASSPRSGGGNEQF
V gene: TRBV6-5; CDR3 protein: ATSGDTDTQY
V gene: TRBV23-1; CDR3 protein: ASSPKYRVLAYEQY
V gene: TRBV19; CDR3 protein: ASSLYAGTGTNEKLF
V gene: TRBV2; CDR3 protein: ASSAEGQETQY
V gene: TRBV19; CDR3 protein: ASTSPPGQGIGGYT
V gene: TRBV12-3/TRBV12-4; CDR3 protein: ASSLRGLNTIY
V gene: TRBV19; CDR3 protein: ASMGEDYGYT
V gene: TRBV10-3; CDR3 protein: AISRSGGSYEQY
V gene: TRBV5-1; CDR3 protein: ASSPQRAPQETQY
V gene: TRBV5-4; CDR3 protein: ASSQETTGAGRETQY
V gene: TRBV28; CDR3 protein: ASSFVRGRQNNQPQH
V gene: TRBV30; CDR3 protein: AWSSPSSYNSPLH
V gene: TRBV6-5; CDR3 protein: ASSSGSAGNTIY
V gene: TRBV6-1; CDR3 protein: ASSDGQSSSGNTIY
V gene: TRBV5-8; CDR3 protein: ASSLVGTVYGYT
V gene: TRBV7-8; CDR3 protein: ASSGLRLAGGQETQY
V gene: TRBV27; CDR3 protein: ASSLSRIAYEQY
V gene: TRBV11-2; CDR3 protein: ASSWGPGRGPQVTYEQY
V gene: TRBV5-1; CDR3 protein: ASSLAPSGGVSYEQY
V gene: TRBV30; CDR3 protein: AWSVGTGYNSPLH
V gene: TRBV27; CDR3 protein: ASSDRTGPTGTQY
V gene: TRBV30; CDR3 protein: AWSVSGSLTGNEQF
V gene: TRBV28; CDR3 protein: ASSSTGGYNQPQH